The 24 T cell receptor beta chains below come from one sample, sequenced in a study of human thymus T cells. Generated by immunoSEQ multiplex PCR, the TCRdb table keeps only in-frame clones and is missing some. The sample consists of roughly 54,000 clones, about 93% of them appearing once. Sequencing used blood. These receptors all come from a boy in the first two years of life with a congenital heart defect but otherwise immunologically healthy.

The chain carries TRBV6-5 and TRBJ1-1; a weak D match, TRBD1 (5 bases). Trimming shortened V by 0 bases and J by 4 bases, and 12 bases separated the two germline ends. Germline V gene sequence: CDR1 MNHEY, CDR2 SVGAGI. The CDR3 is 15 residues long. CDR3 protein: CASSYSPGVATEAFF. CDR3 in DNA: TGTGCCAGCAGTTACTCCCCGGGGGTGGCCACTGAAGCTTTCTTT.

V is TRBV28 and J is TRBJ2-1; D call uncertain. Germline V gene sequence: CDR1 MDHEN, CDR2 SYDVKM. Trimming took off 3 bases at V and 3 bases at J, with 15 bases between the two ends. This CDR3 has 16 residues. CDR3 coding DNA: TGTGCCAGCAGTTTCCCGAGAAGCGTACACTACAATGAGCAGTTCTTC. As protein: CASSFPRSVHYNEQFF. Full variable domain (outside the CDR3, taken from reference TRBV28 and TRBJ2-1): DVKVTQSSRYLVKRTGEKVFLECVQDMDHENMFWYRQDPGLGLRLIYFSYDVKMKEKGDIPEGYSVSREKKERFSLILESASTNQTSMYLCASSFPRSVHYNEQFFGPGTRLTVL.

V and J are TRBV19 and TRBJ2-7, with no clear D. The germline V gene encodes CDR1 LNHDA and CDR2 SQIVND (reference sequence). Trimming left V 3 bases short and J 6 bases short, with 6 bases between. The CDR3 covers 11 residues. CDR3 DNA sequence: TGTGCCAGTAGTATGGGTAGCGAGCAGTACTTC. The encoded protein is CASSMGSEQYF. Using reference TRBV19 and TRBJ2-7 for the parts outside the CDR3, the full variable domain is DGGITQSPKYLFRKEGQNVTLSCEQNLNHDAMYWYRQDPGQGLRLIYYSQIVNDFQKGDIAEGYSVSREKKESFPLTVTSAQKNPTAFYLCASSMGSEQYFGPGTRLTVT.

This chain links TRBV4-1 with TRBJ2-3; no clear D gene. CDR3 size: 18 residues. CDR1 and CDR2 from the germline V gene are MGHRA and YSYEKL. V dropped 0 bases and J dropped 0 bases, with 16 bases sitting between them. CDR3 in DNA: TGCGCCAGCAGCCAAGAAGGTCAGAGTTTTACTAGCACAGATACGCAGTATTTT. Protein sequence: CASSQEGQSFTSTDTQYF.

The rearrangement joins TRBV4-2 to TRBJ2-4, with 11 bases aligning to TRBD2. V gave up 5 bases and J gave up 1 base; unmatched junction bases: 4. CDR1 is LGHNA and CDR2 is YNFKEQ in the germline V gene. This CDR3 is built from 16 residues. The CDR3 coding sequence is TGTGCCAGCAGCTTAGCGGGGGGGCAGGCCAAAAACATTCAGTACTTC. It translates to CASSLAGGQAKNIQYF.

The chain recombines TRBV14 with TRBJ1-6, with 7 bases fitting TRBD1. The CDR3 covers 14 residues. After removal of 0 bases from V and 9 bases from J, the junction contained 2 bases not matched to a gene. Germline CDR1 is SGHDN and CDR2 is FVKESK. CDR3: CASSQDRGSSPLHF. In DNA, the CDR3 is TGTGCCAGCAGCCAAGACAGGGGGTCTTCACCCCTCCACTTT.

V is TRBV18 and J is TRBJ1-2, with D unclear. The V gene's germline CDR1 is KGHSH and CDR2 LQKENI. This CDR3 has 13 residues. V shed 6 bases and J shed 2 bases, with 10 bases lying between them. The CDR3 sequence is CASSPDGNYGYTF. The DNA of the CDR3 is TGTGCCAGCTCCCCGGACGGAAACTATGGCTACACCTTC.

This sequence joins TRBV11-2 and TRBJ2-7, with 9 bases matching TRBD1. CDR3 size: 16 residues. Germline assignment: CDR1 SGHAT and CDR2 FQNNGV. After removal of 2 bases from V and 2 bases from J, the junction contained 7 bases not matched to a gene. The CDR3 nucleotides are TGTGCCAGCAGCTTATTGGGCGGGACAGGGACCTACGAGCAGTACTTC. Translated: CASSLLGGTGTYEQYF.

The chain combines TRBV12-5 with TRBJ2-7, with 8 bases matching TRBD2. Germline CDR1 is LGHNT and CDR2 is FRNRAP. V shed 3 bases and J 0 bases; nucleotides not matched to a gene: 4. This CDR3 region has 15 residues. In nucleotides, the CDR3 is TGTGCTAGTGGTTTCTCGGGAGGGCCCTCCTACGAGCAGTACTTC. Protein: CASGFSGGPSYEQYF.

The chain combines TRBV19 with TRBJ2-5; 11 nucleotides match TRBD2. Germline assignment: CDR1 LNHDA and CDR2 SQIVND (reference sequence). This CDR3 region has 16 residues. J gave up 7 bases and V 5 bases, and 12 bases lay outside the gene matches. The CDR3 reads CASSPTSGAAIRTQYF. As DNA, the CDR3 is TGTGCCAGTAGTCCGACTAGCGGGGCCGCGATTCGGACCCAGTACTTC.

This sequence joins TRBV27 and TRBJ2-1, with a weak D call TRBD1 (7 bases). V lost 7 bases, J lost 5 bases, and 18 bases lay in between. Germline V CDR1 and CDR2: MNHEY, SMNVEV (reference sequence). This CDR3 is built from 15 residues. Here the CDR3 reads CASMGGARGDNEQFF. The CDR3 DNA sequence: TGTGCCAGCATGGGTGGGGCCAGGGGGGACAATGAGCAGTTCTTC.

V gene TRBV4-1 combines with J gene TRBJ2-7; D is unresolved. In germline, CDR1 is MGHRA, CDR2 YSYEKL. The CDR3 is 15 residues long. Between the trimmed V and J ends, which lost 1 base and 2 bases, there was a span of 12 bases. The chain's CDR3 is CASSQGADGPYEQYF. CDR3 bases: TGCGCCAGCAGCCAAGGGGCAGACGGACCCTACGAGCAGTACTTC.

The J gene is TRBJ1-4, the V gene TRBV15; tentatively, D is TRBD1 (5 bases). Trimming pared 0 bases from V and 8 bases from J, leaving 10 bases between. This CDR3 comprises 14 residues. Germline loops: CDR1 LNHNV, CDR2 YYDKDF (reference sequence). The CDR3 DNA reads TGTGCCACCAGCAGAGATCAGGGTAGGGAAAAACTGTTTTTT. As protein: CATSRDQGREKLFF.

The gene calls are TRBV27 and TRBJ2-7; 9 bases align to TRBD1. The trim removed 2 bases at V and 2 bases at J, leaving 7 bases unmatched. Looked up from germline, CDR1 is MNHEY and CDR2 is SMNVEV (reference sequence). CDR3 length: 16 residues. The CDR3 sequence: CASSLNRDRVAYEQYF. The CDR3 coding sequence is TGTGCCAGCAGTTTAAACCGGGACAGGGTCGCCTACGAGCAGTACTTC.

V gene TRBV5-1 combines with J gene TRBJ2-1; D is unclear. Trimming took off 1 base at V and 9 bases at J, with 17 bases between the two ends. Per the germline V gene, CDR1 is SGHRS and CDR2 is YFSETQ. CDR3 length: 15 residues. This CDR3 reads CASSLSPPLGREQFF. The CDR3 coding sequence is TGCGCCAGCAGCTTGTCCCCCCCTCTAGGCCGTGAGCAGTTCTTC.

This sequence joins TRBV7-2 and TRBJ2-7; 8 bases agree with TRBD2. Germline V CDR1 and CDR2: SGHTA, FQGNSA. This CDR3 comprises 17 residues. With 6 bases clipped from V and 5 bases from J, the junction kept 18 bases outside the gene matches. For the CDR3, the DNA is TGTGCCAGCAGTTCCTCAGGGGCCAGGCGGGAGGTCCACGAGCAGTACTTC. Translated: CASSSSGARREVHEQYF.

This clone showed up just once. This CDR3 is CAISGTGANQPQHF. The CDR3 region has the DNA TGTGCCATCAGTGGGACAGGGGCCAATCAGCCCCAGCATTTT. The V and J genes are TRBV10-3 and TRBJ1-5; 9 nucleotides agree with TRBD1. This CDR3 is built from 14 residues. In germline, CDR1 is ENHRY, CDR2 SYGVKD. V lost 4 bases and J lost 3; bases outside the gene matches: 1.

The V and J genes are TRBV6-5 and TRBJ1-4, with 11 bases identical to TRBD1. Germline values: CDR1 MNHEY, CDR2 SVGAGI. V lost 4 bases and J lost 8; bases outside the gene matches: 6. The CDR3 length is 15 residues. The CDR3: CASSSGTGGREKLFF. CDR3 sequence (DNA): TGTGCCAGCAGTTCCGGGACAGGGGGAAGAGAAAAACTGTTTTTT.

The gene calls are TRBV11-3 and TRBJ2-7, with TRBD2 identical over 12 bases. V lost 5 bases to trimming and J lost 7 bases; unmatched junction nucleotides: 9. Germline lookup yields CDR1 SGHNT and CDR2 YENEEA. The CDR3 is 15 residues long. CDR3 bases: TGTGCCAGCAGCCAGGGACTAGCGGGCCCGCGAGAGCAGTACTTC. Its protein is CASSQGLAGPREQYF.

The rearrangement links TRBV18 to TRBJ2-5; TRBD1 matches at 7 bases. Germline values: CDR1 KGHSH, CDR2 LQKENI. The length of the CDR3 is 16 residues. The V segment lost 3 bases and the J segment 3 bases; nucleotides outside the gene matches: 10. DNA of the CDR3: TGTGCCAGCTCACCCTGGGTGGGACAGACAAAAGAGACCCAGTACTTC. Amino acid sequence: CASSPWVGQTKETQYF.

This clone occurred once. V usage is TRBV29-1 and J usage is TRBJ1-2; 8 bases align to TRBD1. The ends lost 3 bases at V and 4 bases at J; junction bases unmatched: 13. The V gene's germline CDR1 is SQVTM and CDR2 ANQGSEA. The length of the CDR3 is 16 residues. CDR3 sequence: CSVDRAGRGHFYGYTF. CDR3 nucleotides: TGCAGCGTTGATAGGGCTGGCAGGGGGCATTTCTATGGCTACACCTTC.

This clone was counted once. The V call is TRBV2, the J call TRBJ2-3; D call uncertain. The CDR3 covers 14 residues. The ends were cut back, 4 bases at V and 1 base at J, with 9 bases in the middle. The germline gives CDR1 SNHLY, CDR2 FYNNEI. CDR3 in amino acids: CASSVRVGTDTQYF. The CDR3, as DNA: TGTGCCAGCAGTGTTAGAGTGGGCACAGATACGCAGTATTTT.

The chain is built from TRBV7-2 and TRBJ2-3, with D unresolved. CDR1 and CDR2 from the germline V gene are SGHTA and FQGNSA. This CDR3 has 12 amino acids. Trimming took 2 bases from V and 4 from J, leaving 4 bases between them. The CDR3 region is CASSLNADTQYF. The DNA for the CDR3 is TGTGCCAGCAGCTTAAATGCAGATACGCAGTATTTT.

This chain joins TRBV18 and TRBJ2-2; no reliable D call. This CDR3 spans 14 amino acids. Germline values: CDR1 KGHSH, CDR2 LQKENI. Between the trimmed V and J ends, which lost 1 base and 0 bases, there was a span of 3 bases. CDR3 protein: CASSPRSNTGELFF. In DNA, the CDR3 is TGTGCCAGCTCACCACGGTCGAACACCGGGGAGCTGTTTTTT.